Given below is one T cell receptor (beta chain) in context. Its antigen remains unidentified. This entry comes from a study of cytomegalovirus exposure and HLA in healthy donors. Germline V CDR1 and CDR2: MNHEY, SVGAGI. This CDR3 is 16 amino acids long. V trimming: 4 bases; J trimming: 8 bases; junction bases outside the gene matches: 14. The data were produced by immunoSEQ multiplex PCR, yet TCRdb's version contains in-frame clones alone and is incomplete. Of 220,000 or so clones listed, around 80% are singletons. Study-level points and caveats: The classifier reportedly diagnosed cytomegalovirus status with high specificity and sensitivity.

The gene calls are TRBV6-5 and TRBJ2-4, with 7 bases fitting TRBD1. This receptor was obtained from a woman aged 25 to 39 in good health and CMV-seropositive. Sequences were obtained from PBMCs. CDR3 coding DNA: TGTGCCAGCAGTTTGGAGGCAGGGGGTGGACCGGACATTCAGTACTTC. This encodes CASSLEAGGGPDIQYF.